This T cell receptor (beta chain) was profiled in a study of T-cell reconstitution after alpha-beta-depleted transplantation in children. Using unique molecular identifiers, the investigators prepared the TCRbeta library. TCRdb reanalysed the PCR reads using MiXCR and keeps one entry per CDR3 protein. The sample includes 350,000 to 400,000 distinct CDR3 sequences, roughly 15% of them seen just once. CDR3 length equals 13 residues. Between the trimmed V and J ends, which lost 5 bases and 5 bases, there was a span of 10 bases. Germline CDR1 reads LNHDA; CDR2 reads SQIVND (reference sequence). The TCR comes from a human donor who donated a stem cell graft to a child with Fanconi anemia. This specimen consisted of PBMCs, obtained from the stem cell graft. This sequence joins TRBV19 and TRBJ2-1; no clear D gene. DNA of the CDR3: TGTGCCAGTAGTGATAGGACCGACAATGAGCAGTTCTTC. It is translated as CASSDRTDNEQFF. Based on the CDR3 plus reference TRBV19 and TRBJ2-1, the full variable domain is DGGITQSPKYLFRKEGQNVTLSCEQNLNHDAMYWYRQDPGQGLRLIYYSQIVNDFQKGDIAEGYSVSREKKESFPLTVTSAQKNPTAFYLCASSDRTDNEQFFGPGTRLTVL.